This is a list of T cell receptor beta chains from one sample in a study of CD8 T cells in ankylosing spondylitis. TCRdb re-called the 5' RACE reads through MiXCR, storing one row per CDR3 protein. The sample lists under 450,000 distinct CDR3 sequences; approximately 22% were seen once. The sequenced sample was blood, either unsorted or a sorted T cell fraction (not recorded which). The receptors come from a male donor with ankylosing spondylitis or in good health (not recorded which). CDR3s include the opening cysteine and the closing phenylalanine or tryptophan. The D gene is left open where the match is weak. Rows may omit the clone size; those that give it use once, few, many or a size class.

j_call,v_call,clone_size,d_call,cdr3_aa,cdr3_nt
TRBJ2-3,TRBV7-9,-,-,CASSYAGAGTDTQYF,TGTGCCAGCAGCTACGCGGGGGCCGGGACAGATACGCAGTATTTT
TRBJ2-3,TRBV9,few,-,CASSVEGLRDTQYF,TGTGCCAGCAGCGTAGAGGGACTGAGAGATACGCAGTATTTT
TRBJ2-5,TRBV29-1,-,-,CSAGDGRGTFQETQYF,TGCAGCGCCGGGGATGGGCGGGGGACATTCCAAGAGACCCAGTACTTC
TRBJ2-2,TRBV12-3/TRBV12-4,-,-,CASSFGLAAGELFF,TGTGCCAGCAGTTTCGGGTTGGCAGCCGGGGAGCTGTTTTTT
TRBJ2-1,TRBV11-1,few,TRBD2,CASRTGTSGGAFYNEQFF,TGTGCCAGCAGGACCGGGACTAGCGGGGGGGCTTTCTACAATGAGCAGTTCTTC
TRBJ2-3,TRBV12-5,-,TRBD2,CASGLPQRTSGGAMDTQYF,TGTGCTAGTGGTTTGCCCCAGCGGACTAGCGGGGGGGCCATGGATACGCAGTATTTT
TRBJ2-1,TRBV4-1,-,-,CASSPTRNSYNEQFF,TGCGCCAGCAGCCCTACCCGAAACTCCTACAATGAGCAGTTCTTC
TRBJ2-6,TRBV5-6,-,TRBD1,CASSWTGDSGANVLTF,TGTGCCAGCAGCTGGACAGGGGACTCTGGGGCCAACGTCCTGACTTTC
TRBJ2-6,TRBV30,-,TRBD1,CAWTGQGVYGANVLTF,TGTGCCTGGACCGGACAGGGGGTTTATGGGGCCAACGTCCTGACTTTC
TRBJ1-1,TRBV11-2,few,-,CASSLGPDLNTEAFF,TGTGCCAGCAGCTTAGGGCCAGACCTGAACACTGAAGCTTTCTTT
TRBJ2-5,TRBV7-2,-,-,CASSPPGQFQETQYF,TGTGCCAGCAGCCCCCCGGGGCAGTTCCAAGAGACCCAGTACTTC
TRBJ2-1,TRBV7-6,few,-,CASSMDPSSYNEQFF,TGTGCCAGCAGCATGGACCCGAGCTCCTACAATGAGCAGTTCTTC
TRBJ2-3,TRBV24-1,-,-,CATSGWDGHSTDTQYF,TGTGCCACCAGTGGATGGGACGGACATAGCACAGATACGCAGTATTTT
TRBJ1-2,TRBV12-3/TRBV12-4,few,-,CASSLGRGGYGYTF,TGTGCCAGCAGTTTAGGCAGGGGCGGCTATGGCTACACCTTC
TRBJ2-1,TRBV2,-,-,CASSVVPGHRRSYNEQFF,TGTGCCAGCAGTGTGGTCCCGGGACACAGAAGGTCCTACAATGAGCAGTTCTTC
TRBJ2-7,TRBV20-1,few,-,CSAPSFPGPENYEQYF,TGCAGTGCTCCTTCCTTTCCGGGGCCTGAAAATTACGAGCAGTACTTC
TRBJ2-5,TRBV10-3,-,-,CAISESGGNQETQYF,TGTGCCATCAGTGAGTCGGGTGGGAACCAAGAGACCCAGTACTTC
TRBJ2-1,TRBV6-5,few,-,CASSYSGVSYNEQFF,TGTGCCAGCAGTTACTCAGGGGTCTCCTACAATGAGCAGTTCTTC
TRBJ2-7,TRBV10-3,few,-,CAISESEKPYEQYF,TGTGCCATCAGTGAGTCGGAGAAGCCCTACGAGCAGTACTTC
TRBJ2-7,TRBV10-2,few,-,CASSDWEYEQYF,TGCGCCAGCAGTGATTGGGAATACGAGCAGTACTTC
TRBJ2-7,TRBV7-9,-,-,CAAGLGGVEQYF,TGTGCCGCCGGTTTAGGCGGGGTCGAGCAGTACTTC
TRBJ2-5,TRBV20-1,few,-,CSARDLELLTVETQYF,TGCAGTGCTAGAGATCTAGAACTTCTTACTGTAGAGACCCAGTACTTC
TRBJ2-1,TRBV12-3/TRBV12-4,-,-,CASISSHGTDYYNEQFF,TGTGCCAGCATCTCAAGTCACGGGACGGACTACTACAATGAGCAGTTCTTC
TRBJ2-3,TRBV6-1,few,TRBD2,CASSRGASGGDTDTQYF,TGTGCCAGCAGCCGAGGGGCTAGCGGGGGGGACACAGATACGCAGTATTTT
TRBJ2-5,TRBV27,-,-,CASWTQDKTQYF,TGTGCCAGCTGGACCCAAGACAAGACCCAGTACTTC
TRBJ2-7,TRBV28,few,-,CASSFLQGHEQYF,TGTGCCAGCAGTTTTTTACAGGGCCACGAGCAGTACTTC
TRBJ2-7,TRBV4-2,-,-,CASSQNSLTYEQYF,TGTGCCAGCAGCCAAAACAGCCTCACCTACGAGCAGTACTTC
TRBJ2-4,TRBV6-1,-,-,CASSPTMTEALAKNIQYF,TGTGCCAGCAGTCCGACCATGACTGAAGCCCTAGCCAAAAACATTCAGTACTTC
TRBJ1-2,TRBV29-1,-,-,CSVLNDYGYTF,TGCAGCGTTCTAAATGACTATGGCTACACCTTC
TRBJ1-1,TRBV10-3,-,-,CAISGDAEAFF,TGTGCCATCAGTGGGGATGCTGAAGCTTTCTTT
TRBJ1-1,TRBV5-8,-,TRBD1,CASRQGATEAFF,TGTGCCAGCAGACAGGGGGCTACTGAAGCTTTCTTT
TRBJ2-1,TRBV11-2,-,-,CASSSDVGGEQFF,TGTGCCAGCAGCTCAGACGTGGGGGGTGAGCAGTTCTTC
TRBJ2-5,TRBV12-3/TRBV12-4,many,TRBD1,CASSPRDSQETQYF,TGTGCCAGCAGTCCCCGGGACAGCCAAGAGACCCAGTACTTC
TRBJ2-4,TRBV28,few,-,CASSPAPGEAKNIQYF,TGTGCCAGCAGCCCAGCCCCAGGGGAAGCCAAAAACATTCAGTACTTC
TRBJ2-3,TRBV12-3/TRBV12-4,few,TRBD1,CASSLPGQGVSDTQYF,TGTGCCAGCAGTCTTCCGGGACAGGGGGTCTCAGATACGCAGTATTTT
TRBJ2-5,TRBV7-9,-,-,CASSVSLGETQYF,TGTGCCAGCAGCGTCAGCTTGGGGGAGACCCAGTACTTC
TRBJ1-2,TRBV15,-,-,CATSLAGTADYGYTF,TGTGCCACCAGCCTTGCCGGGACTGCTGACTATGGCTACACCTTC
TRBJ2-6,TRBV6-1,-,-,CASTGTFPGANVLTF,TGTGCCAGCACCGGGACTTTCCCTGGGGCCAACGTCCTGACTTTC
TRBJ2-2,TRBV4-1,few,TRBD2,CASSPRGLAGDGELFF,TGCGCCAGCAGCCCCCGCGGACTAGCGGGGGACGGGGAGCTGTTTTTT
TRBJ2-5,TRBV7-3,few,-,CASSLTSRETQYF,TGTGCCAGCAGCTTAACGAGTCGGGAGACCCAGTACTTC
TRBJ2-3,TRBV27,few,-,CASRFSGGLLSTDTQYF,TGTGCCAGCAGGTTCTCGGGTGGGCTGTTGAGCACAGATACGCAGTATTTT
TRBJ2-7,TRBV7-6,-,-,CASSPVGTPPYEQYF,TGTGCCAGCAGCCCCGTCGGGACACCTCCATACGAGCAGTACTTC
TRBJ2-2,TRBV5-6,few,-,CASSFAGSGELFF,TGTGCCAGCAGCTTCGCAGGGTCCGGGGAGCTGTTTTTT
TRBJ2-1,TRBV20-1,few,TRBD2,CSARDLTLGGGGNEQFF,TGCAGTGCTAGAGATCTAACCCTCGGGGGGGGCGGCAATGAGCAGTTCTTC
TRBJ2-7,TRBV29-1,few,TRBD2,CSVEDTTSGRSGEQYF,TGCAGCGTTGAAGATACGACTAGCGGGCGGTCTGGGGAGCAGTACTTC
TRBJ2-3,TRBV28,few,-,CASSPRPDTDTQYF,TGTGCCAGCAGTCCACGGCCAGACACAGATACGCAGTATTTT
TRBJ2-2,TRBV2,-,-,CASSLYRVNTGELFF,TGTGCCAGCAGTTTATACAGGGTAAACACCGGGGAGCTGTTTTTT
TRBJ2-2,TRBV6-2/TRBV6-3,-,-,CASSYSGLLELFF,TGTGCCAGCAGTTACTCGGGACTCCTCGAGCTGTTTTTT
TRBJ2-2,TRBV10-1,-,-,CASSDQVTGELFF,TGCGCCAGCAGTGATCAGGTGACCGGGGAGCTGTTTTTT
TRBJ2-5,TRBV12-3/TRBV12-4,once,-,CASSFSVRETQYF,TGTGCCAGCAGTTTTTCGGTCCGAGAGACCCAGTACTTC
TRBJ2-2,TRBV28,-,-,CASSFRGVTGELFF,TGTGCCAGCAGTTTCCGAGGAGTAACCGGGGAGCTGTTTTTT